The 6 T cell receptor beta chains in this list originate from one sample, sequenced in a study of CD8 T cells in Susac syndrome. RNA was extracted with the RNeasy kit, and a quantity of about 0.45 to 1 ug was reverse transcribed using random hexamers. TCRdb re-analysed the immunoSEQ multiplex PCR reads in MiXCR, keeping a single row per CDR3 protein. The sample has some 130,000 distinct CDR3 sequences, approximately 94% seen once. Sequencing was carried out using CD4+ T cells from PBMCs. The receptors derive from a human donor with multiple sclerosis.

This clonotype came up once. This rearrangement joins TRBV7-8 to TRBJ1-1; no reliable D call. The CDR3 is 15 residues long. The V end lost 5 bases, the J end lost 4 bases, and 17 bases lay between the germline ends. Germline V lookup: CDR1 SGHVS, CDR2 FQNEAQ. For the CDR3, the DNA is TGTGCCAGCAGCCCCCGAACGGGGAGCGGCACTGAAGCTTTCTTT. Its translation is CASSPRTGSGTEAFF.

This rearrangement joins TRBV5-4 to TRBJ2-5; D is ambiguous. Deletions cut 0 bases from V and 2 bases from J, with 8 bases between. Germline assignment: CDR1 SGHNT and CDR2 YYREEE (reference sequence). CDR3 length equals 14 residues. CDR3 nucleotide sequence: TGTGCCAGCAGCTTGGCACAGATTCAAGAGACCCAGTACTTC. Its protein product is CASSLAQIQETQYF.

The chain links TRBV3-1 to TRBJ1-4, with no clear D. This CDR3 has 14 amino acids. The V gene's germline CDR1 is LGHDT and CDR2 YNNKEL (reference sequence). V lost 1 base to trimming and J lost 4 bases, with 7 bases between them. CDR3 DNA sequence: TGTGCCAGCAGCCAAGTGGGCATTAATGAAAAACTGTTTTTT. Its translation is CASSQVGINEKLFF.

The CDR3, as DNA: TGTGCCAGCAGCTCCACGGGAGCCAAGAATGAGCAGTTCTTC. Translation gives CASSSTGAKNEQFF. The V and J genes are TRBV7-3 and TRBJ2-1; tentative D call: TRBD2 (6 bases). The CDR3 length is 14 residues. Germline CDR1 reads SGHTA; CDR2 reads FQGTGA. V dropped 4 bases and J dropped 7 bases, with 14 bases sitting between them.

The genes are TRBV6-2 or TRBV6-3 and TRBJ1-2; D gene unclear. CDR1 and CDR2 from the germline V gene are MNHEY and SVGEGT. Trimming shortened V by 7 bases and J by 0 bases, and 15 bases separated the two germline ends. The CDR3 is made up of 15 amino acids. CDR3: CASTSRRPANYGYTF. CDR3 DNA sequence: TGTGCCAGCACCTCGAGAAGACCGGCTAACTATGGCTACACCTTC.

The V and J genes are TRBV5-1 and TRBJ2-6; D remains unclear. The CDR3 spans 16 residues. The V end was cut by 4 bases, the J end by 0 bases, with 11 bases between. Germline V lookup: CDR1 SGHRS, CDR2 YFSETQ. CDR3 sequence (DNA): TGCGCCAGCAGCCCCCCTCACAGCTCTGGGGCCAACGTCCTGACTTTC. Amino acids: CASSPPHSSGANVLTF.